Listed below are T cell receptor beta chains from one sample, sequenced in a study of identical twins. One entry per CDR3 protein results from TCRdb running MiXCR on the 5' RACE reads. Among 570,000 or so distinct CDR3 sequences listed, 9% to 10% were seen once. The same sample was also studied in work on yellow fever vaccine responses in identical twins.

The sequencing sample was made of PBMCs. The source is a woman aged 18-35 years in good health. CDR3s include the opening cysteine and the closing phenylalanine or tryptophan. Fields, in order: D gene, V gene, J gene, clone size, CDR3 DNA, CDR3 protein. The D gene is left open where the match is weak. Clone size is shown for a subset of rows, as once, few, many or a class of expanded clone.

-,TRBV7-9,TRBJ1-6,-,TGTGCCAGCAGCACCGCGGGGACGAATTCACCCCTCCACTTT,CASSTAGTNSPLHF
TRBD2,TRBV28,TRBJ2-3,few,TGTGCCAGCAGTTTACAACTAGCGATTGCACCAGATACGCAGTATTTT,CASSLQLAIAPDTQYF
-,TRBV7-9,TRBJ2-5,many,TGTGCCAGCAGCAAGTGGTCCCCCGGTGTGGGGACCCAGTACTTC,CASSKWSPGVGTQYF
-,TRBV6-5,TRBJ1-2,few,TGTGCCAGCAGTTACTCGGAGGGGAATGGCTACACCTTC,CASSYSEGNGYTF
TRBD1,TRBV20-1,TRBJ1-2,many,TGCAGTGCTAGAGATGGCTCGGGGACAGGGGGCCCTTATGGCTACACCTTC,CSARDGSGTGGPYGYTF
-,TRBV12-3/TRBV12-4,TRBJ2-2,many,TGTGCCAGTAATAACAGGGACCCGAACACCGGGGAGCTGTTTTTT,CASNNRDPNTGELFF
-,TRBV20-1,TRBJ2-2,-,TGCAGTGCTAGAGCCCCCATCACTCACGGCGGGGAGCTGTTTTTT,CSARAPITHGGELFF
-,TRBV27,TRBJ2-3,-,TGTGCCAGCAGTTTATTGGGCCAGGGGGAGGTAACGCAGTATTTT,CASSLLGQGEVTQYF
TRBD2,TRBV12-3/TRBV12-4,TRBJ2-7,few,TGTGCCAGCAGTATAGAATTACTAGCGGGGGGGCACGAGCAGTACTTC,CASSIELLAGGHEQYF
-,TRBV20-1,TRBJ2-5,-,TGCAGTGCCGGGGACACGACAAGAGAGGCCCAGTACTTC,CSAGDTTREAQYF
-,TRBV3-1,TRBJ2-3,many,TGTGCCAGCAGCCACTGGACAGATACGCAGTATTTT,CASSHWTDTQYF
TRBD2,TRBV5-5,TRBJ2-4,-,TGTGCCAGCAGCTTAGTTGGGGGGGGTGGGAACATTCAGTACTTC,CASSLVGGGGNIQYF
TRBD2,TRBV5-1,TRBJ2-7,-,TGCGCCAGCAGCTTGGGTCTAGCGGGAGGTTTCGAGCAGTACTTC,CASSLGLAGGFEQYF
-,TRBV30,TRBJ2-5,-,TGTGTCTGGAGTGTATCAGAGACCCAGTACTTC,CVWSVSETQYF
-,TRBV13,TRBJ2-2,many,TGTGCCAGCAGCTTAGTTGCGAACACCGGGGAGCTGTTTTTT,CASSLVANTGELFF
TRBD1,TRBV28,TRBJ2-5,few,TGTGCCAGCAGTTCACCTGCGACAGGGTCAAAAGAGACCCAGTACTTC,CASSSPATGSKETQYF
TRBD2,TRBV7-3,TRBJ2-5,-,TGTGCCAGCAGCAAAACTAGCGACGGAGAGACCCAGTACTTC,CASSKTSDGETQYF
-,TRBV28,TRBJ2-2,-,TGTGCCAGCAGCTCCCCGCGCGGGTCCTACACCGGGGAGCTGTTTTTT,CASSSPRGSYTGELFF
-,TRBV12-3/TRBV12-4,TRBJ1-1,-,TGTGCCAGCTGCGGGGGCTCGGCTGAAGCTTTCTTT,CASCGGSAEAFF
TRBD1,TRBV7-8,TRBJ1-1,-,TGTGCCAGCAGCTTAGGGACAGGGACCACTGAAGCTTTCTTT,CASSLGTGTTEAFF
TRBD2,TRBV24-1,TRBJ2-4,few,TGTGCCACCAGTGACTATAGCGGGAGTTTCCACATTCAGTACTTC,CATSDYSGSFHIQYF
TRBD2,TRBV7-2,TRBJ2-7,few,TGTGCCAGCAGGAAAACTAGCGGGAGTTACGAGCAGTACTTC,CASRKTSGSYEQYF
-,TRBV6-2/TRBV6-3,TRBJ2-1,-,TGTGCCAGCAGTTACTCTCTACTAGCAGCTTACAATGAGCAGTTCTTC,CASSYSLLAAYNEQFF
-,TRBV11-2,TRBJ2-7,few,TGTGCCAGCAGCTTAGGGGCAGAGGAACCATTCCCCGAGCAGTACTTC,CASSLGAEEPFPEQYF
TRBD1,TRBV7-9,TRBJ2-1,few,TGTGCCAGCAGCTCGGACAGGGAAGGTCGGCAGTTCTTC,CASSSDREGRQFF
-,TRBV14,TRBJ2-7,-,TGTGCCAGCAGCCAAGAAGGACTCCGGACCGAGCAGTACTTC,CASSQEGLRTEQYF
-,TRBV12-3/TRBV12-4,TRBJ2-7,many,TGTGCCAGCAGTTTCGGGGGCTCCTACGAGCAGTACTTC,CASSFGGSYEQYF
TRBD2,TRBV28,TRBJ2-3,few,TGTGCCAGCAGTTTTTCTAGCGGGGGGGCCCAAGATACGCAGTATTTT,CASSFSSGGAQDTQYF
TRBD2,TRBV12-3/TRBV12-4,TRBJ2-7,few,TGTGCCAGCACCTCTAGCGGGAGCTACTACGAGCAGTACTTC,CASTSSGSYYEQYF
-,TRBV5-6,TRBJ2-7,-,TGTGCCAGCAGCTTGGGTGGGACACACTCCTACGAGCAGTACTTC,CASSLGGTHSYEQYF
TRBD1,TRBV12-3/TRBV12-4,TRBJ2-1,-,TGTGCCAGCAGTTACGACAGGGGCGGGAATGAGCAGTTCTTC,CASSYDRGGNEQFF
TRBD2,TRBV20-1,TRBJ2-7,few,TGCAGTGCCCCCGGACTAGCGGGAGACTACGAGCAGTACTTC,CSAPGLAGDYEQYF
TRBD2,TRBV4-3,TRBJ2-1,-,TGCGCCAGCAGCCAAGATTCGGGGACTAGCGGGAGGGCCCTGAATGAGCAGTTCTTC,CASSQDSGTSGRALNEQFF
-,TRBV5-1,TRBJ1-2,many,TGCGCCAGCAGCTTGGATCGGGGCAGTCCCTATGGCTACACCTTC,CASSLDRGSPYGYTF
-,TRBV7-9,TRBJ1-1,few,TGTGCCAGCAGCTTGGGGGGGGGAGGGACGAACACTGAAGCTTTCTTT,CASSLGGGGTNTEAFF
-,TRBV12-3/TRBV12-4,TRBJ2-2,-,TGTGCCAGCAGTTTGGGGGGGGCAGGCGCCGGGGAGCTGTTTTTT,CASSLGGAGAGELFF
-,TRBV5-1,TRBJ2-5,-,TGCGCCAGCAGCTTGAAGCAAAACACCGGGACACGGACCCAGTACTTC,CASSLKQNTGTRTQYF
-,TRBV10-3,TRBJ2-3,few,TGTGCCACAAGCGGCGGGGGCTCTAACACAGATACGCAGTATTTT,CATSGGGSNTDTQYF
-,TRBV7-7,TRBJ2-1,few,TGTGCTAGCTCCAGGGGGGGGACTAAGGACAATGAGCAGTTCTTC,CASSRGGTKDNEQFF
-,TRBV12-3/TRBV12-4,TRBJ2-1,many,TGTGCCAGCACCCCATACAATGAGCAGTTCTTC,CASTPYNEQFF
TRBD2,TRBV29-1,TRBJ2-7,many,TGCAGCGTCCGGGGGTCTAGCGGGAGGACCTACGAGCAGTACTTC,CSVRGSSGRTYEQYF
-,TRBV18,TRBJ2-5,many,TGTGCCAGCTCACCACCCGGGGAGACCCAGTACTTC,CASSPPGETQYF
TRBD2,TRBV6-5,TRBJ2-1,few,TGTGCCAGCAGTTCCGGGGGGGCCGGACGAAATGAGCAGTTCTTC,CASSSGGAGRNEQFF
TRBD2,TRBV29-1,TRBJ2-7,-,TGCAGCGTGTCGATGGGGAGCGGGGTCACCTACGAGCAGTACTTC,CSVSMGSGVTYEQYF
-,TRBV29-1,TRBJ2-3,many,TGCAGCGTAGGGGATAGCACAGATACGCAGTATTTT,CSVGDSTDTQYF
TRBD2,TRBV6-2/TRBV6-3,TRBJ2-1,-,TGTGCCAGCAGTTCCCCGGGACTAGTCACCCATGAGCAGTTCTTC,CASSSPGLVTHEQFF
TRBD1,TRBV3-1,TRBJ2-7,few,TGTGCCAGCAGTCGACAGGGGGCCAGTAATGACGAGCAGTACTTC,CASSRQGASNDEQYF
-,TRBV7-9,TRBJ2-5,-,TGTGCCAGCAGCACCCCGCAGGGACGAAGCGAGACCCAGTACTTC,CASSTPQGRSETQYF
TRBD2,TRBV10-3,TRBJ2-7,many,TGTGCCATCAGTACACAGCGGGGGACCTACGAGCAGTACTTC,CAISTQRGTYEQYF
TRBD2,TRBV10-3,TRBJ2-3,few,TGTGCCATCGGGACTAGCGGGAAAACAGATACGCAGTATTTT,CAIGTSGKTDTQYF
-,TRBV5-5,TRBJ2-2,few,TGTGCCAGCAGGACGTCCGTCGGGGAGCTGTTTTTT,CASRTSVGELFF
TRBD2,TRBV20-1,TRBJ2-7,-,TGCAGTGCTTCGGGGGGATACTCCTACGAGCAGTACTTC,CSASGGYSYEQYF
TRBD1,TRBV20-1,TRBJ2-1,many,TGCAGTGCTAGAGCCGTGGGGGTGGACAGGGGGTATGAGCAGTTCTTC,CSARAVGVDRGYEQFF
-,TRBV11-1,TRBJ2-7,-,TGTGCCAGCAGCTTAGGTAGCCTCTCCTCCGTGGTGACCTACGAGCAGTACTTC,CASSLGSLSSVVTYEQYF
-,TRBV29-1,TRBJ1-2,many,TGCAGCGCCTACGTCAGGGGTCACTATGGCTACACCTTC,CSAYVRGHYGYTF